This T cell receptor (beta chain) came from a study of blood T cells in healthy people across ages. The CDR3 contains 13 residues. V dropped 5 bases and J dropped 5 bases, with 12 bases sitting between them. The germline V gene has CDR1 SQVTM and CDR2 ANQGSEA. Samples each yielded at least 6 micrograms of total RNA. A J-beta primer mix and a sample-barcoded 5' primer were used in a second PCR of roughly 7 to 12 cycles. TCRdb used MiXCR to reprocess the 5' RACE reads, holding one entry per CDR3 protein. The sample records 1 million or so distinct CDR3 sequences, 20% to 25% being singletons. These same records also appear under a second study, on T cells of mothers and their children.

The chain recombines TRBV29-1 with TRBJ2-2; D gene ambiguous. This sequence originates from a girl aged 2 to 9 in good health. Sequenced input: blood. The chain's CDR3 is CSVLTVGTGELFF. DNA for the CDR3: TGCAGCGTTCTAACGGTGGGGACCGGGGAGCTGTTTTTT.